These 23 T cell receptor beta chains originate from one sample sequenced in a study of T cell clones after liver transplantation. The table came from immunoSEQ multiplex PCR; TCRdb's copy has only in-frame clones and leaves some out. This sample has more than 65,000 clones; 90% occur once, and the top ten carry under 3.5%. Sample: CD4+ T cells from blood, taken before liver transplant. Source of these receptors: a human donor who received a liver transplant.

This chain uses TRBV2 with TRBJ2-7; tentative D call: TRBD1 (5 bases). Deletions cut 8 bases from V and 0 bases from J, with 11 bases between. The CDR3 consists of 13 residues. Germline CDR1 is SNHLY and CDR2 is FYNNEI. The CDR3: CASGAVFSYEQYF. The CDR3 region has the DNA TGTGCCAGCGGGGCGGTATTCTCCTACGAGCAGTACTTC.

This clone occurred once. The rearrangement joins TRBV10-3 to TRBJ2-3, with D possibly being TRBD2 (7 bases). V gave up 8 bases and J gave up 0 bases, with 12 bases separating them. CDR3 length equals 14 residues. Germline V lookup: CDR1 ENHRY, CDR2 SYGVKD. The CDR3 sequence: CAIGAGASTDTQYF. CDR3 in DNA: TGTGCCATCGGGGCGGGGGCTAGCACAGATACGCAGTATTTT.

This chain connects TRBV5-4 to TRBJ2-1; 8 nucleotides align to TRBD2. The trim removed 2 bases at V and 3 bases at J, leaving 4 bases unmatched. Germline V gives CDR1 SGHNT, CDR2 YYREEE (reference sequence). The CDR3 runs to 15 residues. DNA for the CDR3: TGTGCCAGCAGCTTAGCGGGGGACATCTACAATGAGCAGTTCTTC. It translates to CASSLAGDIYNEQFF.

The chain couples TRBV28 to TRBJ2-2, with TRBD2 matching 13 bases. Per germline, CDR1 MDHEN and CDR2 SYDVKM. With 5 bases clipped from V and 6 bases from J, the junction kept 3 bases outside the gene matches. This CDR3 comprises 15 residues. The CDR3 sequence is CASSPGTSGAGELFF. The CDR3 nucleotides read TGTGCCAGCAGTCCAGGGACTAGCGGGGCCGGGGAGCTGTTTTTT.

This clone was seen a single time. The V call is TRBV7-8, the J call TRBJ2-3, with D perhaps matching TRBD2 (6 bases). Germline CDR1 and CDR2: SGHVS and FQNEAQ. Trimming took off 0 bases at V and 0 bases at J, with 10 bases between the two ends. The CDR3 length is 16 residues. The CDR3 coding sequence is TGTGCCAGCAGCTTAGCGCTGCGGGGAAGCACAGATACGCAGTATTTT. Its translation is CASSLALRGSTDTQYF.

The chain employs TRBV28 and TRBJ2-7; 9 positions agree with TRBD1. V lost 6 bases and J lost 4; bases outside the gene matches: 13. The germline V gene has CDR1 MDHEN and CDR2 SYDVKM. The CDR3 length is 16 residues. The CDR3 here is CASSSHRGRSEYEQYF. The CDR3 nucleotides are TGTGCCAGCAGCTCTCACAGGGGGCGTAGTGAATACGAGCAGTACTTC.

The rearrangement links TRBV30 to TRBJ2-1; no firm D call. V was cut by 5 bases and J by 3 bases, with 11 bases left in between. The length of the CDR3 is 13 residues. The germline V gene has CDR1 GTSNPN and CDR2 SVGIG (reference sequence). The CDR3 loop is CAWDRGDYNEQFF. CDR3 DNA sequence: TGTGCCTGGGATCGTGGAGACTACAATGAGCAGTTCTTC. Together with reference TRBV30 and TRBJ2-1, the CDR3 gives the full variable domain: SQTIHQWPATLVQPVGSPLSLECTVEGTSNPNLYWYRQAAGRGLQLLFYSVGIGQISSEVPQNLSASRPQDRQFILSSKKLLLSDSGFYLCAWDRGDYNEQFFGPGTRLTVL.

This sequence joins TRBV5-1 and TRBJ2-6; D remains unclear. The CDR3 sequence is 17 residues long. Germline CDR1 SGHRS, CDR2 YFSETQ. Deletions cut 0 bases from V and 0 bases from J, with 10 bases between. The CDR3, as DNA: TGCGCCAGCAGCTTGGGGGCCTTGAGCTCTGGGGCCAACGTCCTGACTTTC. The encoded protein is CASSLGALSSGANVLTF. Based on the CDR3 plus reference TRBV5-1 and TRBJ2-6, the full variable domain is KAGVTQTPRYLIKTRGQQVTLSCSPISGHRSVSWYQQTPGQGLQFLFEYFSETQRNKGNFPGRFSGRQFSNSRSEMNVSTLELGDSALYLCASSLGALSSGANVLTFGAGSRLTVL.

CDR3 sequence reads: CASSHRDTLLGGYTF. CDR3 coding DNA: TGCGCCAGCAGCCACCGGGACACCCTCTTGGGAGGCTACACCTTC. The chain combines TRBV5-1 with TRBJ1-2; the D gene is possibly TRBD1 (6 bases). Germline V gene sequence: CDR1 SGHRS, CDR2 YFSETQ. V dropped 4 bases and J dropped 8 bases, with 21 bases sitting between them. The CDR3 length is 15 residues.

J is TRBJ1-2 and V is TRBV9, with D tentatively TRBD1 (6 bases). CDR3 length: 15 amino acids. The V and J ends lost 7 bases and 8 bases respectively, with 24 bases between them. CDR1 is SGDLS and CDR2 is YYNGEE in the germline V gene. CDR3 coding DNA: TGTGCCAGCGCGCCTGGTACGACAGGAATCAGCGGCTACACCTTC. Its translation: CASAPGTTGISGYTF.

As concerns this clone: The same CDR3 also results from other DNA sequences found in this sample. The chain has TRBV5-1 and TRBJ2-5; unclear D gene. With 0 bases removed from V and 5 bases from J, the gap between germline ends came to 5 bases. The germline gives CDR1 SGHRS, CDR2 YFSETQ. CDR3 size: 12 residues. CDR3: CASSLAQETQYF. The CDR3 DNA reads TGCGCCAGCAGCTTGGCACAGGAGACCCAGTACTTC.

The CDR3 here is CASSRDGNLGTIYF. The CDR3 nucleotides read TGTGCCAGCAGTAGGGACGGTAACCTGGGTACCATATATTTT. The chain uses TRBV2 and TRBJ1-3; possibly TRBD1 for D (5 bases). The CDR3 is 14 amino acids. V lost 5 bases to trimming and J lost 10 bases, with 18 bases between them. Germline V CDR1 and CDR2: SNHLY, FYNNEI.

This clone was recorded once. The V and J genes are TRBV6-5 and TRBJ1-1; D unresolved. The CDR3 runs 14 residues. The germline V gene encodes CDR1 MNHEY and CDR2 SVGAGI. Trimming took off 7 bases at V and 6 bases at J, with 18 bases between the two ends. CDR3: CASKKGLGFPEAFF. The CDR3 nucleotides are TGTGCCAGCAAAAAGGGCTTAGGGTTTCCTGAAGCTTTCTTT.

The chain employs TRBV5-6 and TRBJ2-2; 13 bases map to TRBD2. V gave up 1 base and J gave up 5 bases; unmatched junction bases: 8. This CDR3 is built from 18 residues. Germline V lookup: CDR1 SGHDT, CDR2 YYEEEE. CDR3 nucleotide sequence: TGTGCCAGCAGCTTGCCGGGACTAGCGGGGCAGCTTACCGGGGAGCTGTTTTTT. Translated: CASSLPGLAGQLTGELFF.

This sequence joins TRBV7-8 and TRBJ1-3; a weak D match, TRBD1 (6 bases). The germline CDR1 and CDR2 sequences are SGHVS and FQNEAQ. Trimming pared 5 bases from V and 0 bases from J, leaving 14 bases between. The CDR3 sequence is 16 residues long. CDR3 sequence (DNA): TGTGCCAGCAGCCCAAGGGGGTTTCTCTCTGGAAACACCATATATTTT. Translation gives CASSPRGFLSGNTIYF.

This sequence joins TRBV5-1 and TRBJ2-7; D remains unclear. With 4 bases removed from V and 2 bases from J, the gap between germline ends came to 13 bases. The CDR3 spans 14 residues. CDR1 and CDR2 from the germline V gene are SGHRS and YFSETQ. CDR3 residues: CASSAGPPAYEQYF. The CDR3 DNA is TGCGCCAGCAGCGCTGGTCCTCCGGCCTACGAGCAGTACTTC.

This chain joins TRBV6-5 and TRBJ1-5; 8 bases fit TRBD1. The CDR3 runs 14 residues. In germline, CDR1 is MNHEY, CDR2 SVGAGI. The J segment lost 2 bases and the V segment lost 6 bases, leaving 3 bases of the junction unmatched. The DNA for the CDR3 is TGTGCCAGCAGCTCGACAGGGGGCAATCAGCCCCAGCATTTT. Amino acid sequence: CASSSTGGNQPQHF.

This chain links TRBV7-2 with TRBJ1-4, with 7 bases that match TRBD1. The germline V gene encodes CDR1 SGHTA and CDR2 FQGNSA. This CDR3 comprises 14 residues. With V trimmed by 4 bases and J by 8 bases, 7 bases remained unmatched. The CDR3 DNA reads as TGTGCCAGCAGCTCACAGGGGTATGGGGAAAAACTGTTTTTT. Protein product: CASSSQGYGEKLFF.

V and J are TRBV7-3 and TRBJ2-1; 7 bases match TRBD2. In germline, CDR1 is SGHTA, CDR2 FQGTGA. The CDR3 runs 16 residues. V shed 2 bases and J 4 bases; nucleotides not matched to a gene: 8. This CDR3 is CASSLELASSYNEQFF. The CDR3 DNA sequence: TGTGCCAGCAGCTTAGAACTAGCGTCGAGTTACAATGAGCAGTTCTTC.

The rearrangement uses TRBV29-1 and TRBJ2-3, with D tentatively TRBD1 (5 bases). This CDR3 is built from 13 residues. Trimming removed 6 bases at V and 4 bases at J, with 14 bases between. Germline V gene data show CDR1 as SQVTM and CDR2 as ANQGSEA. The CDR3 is CSVAGQGPDTQYF. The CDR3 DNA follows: TGCAGCGTCGCTGGCCAGGGCCCAGATACGCAGTATTTT.

CDR3 region: CASTPGASGYGYTF. The CDR3 DNA follows: TGTGCCAGTACCCCCGGGGCTTCTGGCTATGGCTACACCTTC. The rearrangement links TRBV19 to TRBJ1-2; TRBD1 is a possible D gene (5 bases). Germline CDR1 reads LNHDA; CDR2 reads SQIVND (reference sequence). Trimming left V 7 bases short and J 4 bases short, with 16 bases between. The CDR3 contains 14 residues.

The CDR3 region has the DNA TGTGCCAGTAAAGCGAGGGCCAACACCGGGGAGCTGTTTTTT. Protein: CASKARANTGELFF. This chain connects TRBV19 to TRBJ2-2; perhaps TRBD2 as D (5 bases). The CDR3 is 14 amino acids. The germline V gene has CDR1 LNHDA and CDR2 SQIVND (reference sequence). Trimming removed 7 bases from V and 2 bases from J, with 11 bases in between.

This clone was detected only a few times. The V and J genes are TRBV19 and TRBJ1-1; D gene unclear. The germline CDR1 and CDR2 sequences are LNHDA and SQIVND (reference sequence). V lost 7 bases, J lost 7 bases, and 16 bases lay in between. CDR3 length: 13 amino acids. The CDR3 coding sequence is TGTGCCAGTACCACCTTAACGGGCCGTGAAGCTTTCTTT. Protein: CASTTLTGREAFF.